This T cell receptor beta chain was retrieved from a study of blood T cells in healthy people across ages. Overall study: Every two T cells gave about one barcoded beta molecule via template switching.

The germline V and J ends were trimmed by 1 base and 1 base, with 15 bases remaining between them. The CDR3 extends over 16 amino acids. CDR1 and CDR2 from the germline V gene are DFQATT and SNEGSKA (reference sequence). A second PCR, run for roughly 6 to 11 cycles, used a sample-barcoded 5' primer plus a J-beta primer mix. Using its own MiXCR run on the 5' RACE reads, TCRdb lists one record per CDR3 protein. The top ten hold over 3.5% of the sample, which has 1.4 million or so distinct CDR3 sequences, around 40% seen once. This receptor was identified in a woman aged 18-35 years in good health. V gene TRBV20-1 combines with J gene TRBJ2-3, with D perhaps TRBD1 (6 bases). Material for sequencing was blood. CDR3 sequence: CSARGIGTPRTDTQYF. The CDR3 DNA sequence: TGCAGTGCTAGAGGGATAGGGACACCCCGCACAGATACGCAGTATTTT.